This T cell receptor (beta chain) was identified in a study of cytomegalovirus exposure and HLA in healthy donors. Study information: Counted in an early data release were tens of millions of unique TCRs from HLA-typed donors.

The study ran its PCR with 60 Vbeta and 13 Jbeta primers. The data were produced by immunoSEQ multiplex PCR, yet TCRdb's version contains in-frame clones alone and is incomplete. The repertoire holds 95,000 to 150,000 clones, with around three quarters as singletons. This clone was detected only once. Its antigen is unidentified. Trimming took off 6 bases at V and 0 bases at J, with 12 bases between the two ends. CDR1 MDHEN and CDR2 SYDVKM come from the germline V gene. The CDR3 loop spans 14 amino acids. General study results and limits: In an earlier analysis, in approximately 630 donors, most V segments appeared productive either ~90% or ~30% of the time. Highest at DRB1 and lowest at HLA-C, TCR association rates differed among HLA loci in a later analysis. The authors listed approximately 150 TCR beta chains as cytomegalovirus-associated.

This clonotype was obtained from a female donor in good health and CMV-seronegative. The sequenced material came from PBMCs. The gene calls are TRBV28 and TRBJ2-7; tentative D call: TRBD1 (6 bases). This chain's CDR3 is CASRGQRYSYEQYF. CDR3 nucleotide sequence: TGTGCCAGCAGGGGACAACGCTACTCCTACGAGCAGTACTTC.